Below, 27 T cell receptor beta chains from the same sample are listed, as sequenced in a study of blood T cells in healthy people across ages. Alongside a J-beta primer mix, a sample-barcoded 5' primer served in a second PCR lasting 7 to 11 cycles. TCRdb re-analysed the 5' RACE reads in MiXCR, keeping a single row per CDR3 protein. The sample has hundreds of thousands of distinct CDR3 sequences, roughly half seen once. What was sequenced was blood. These TCRs come from an elderly woman in good health.

Notes on this clonotype: This sequence may be a read error, since a much larger clone differs from it by one base. The genes are TRBV2 and TRBJ2-3; possible D gene TRBD1, 5 bases. CDR3 length: 14 amino acids. Germline-derived CDR1 and CDR2 are SNHLY and FYNNEI. The CDR3 nucleotides are TGTGCCGGCAGAAAAGGGGCCGGCACAGATACGCAGTATTTT. Residues: CAGRKGAGTDTQYF. Full variable domain (remainder filled in from reference TRBV2 and TRBJ2-3): EPEVTQTPSHQVTQMGQEVILRCVPISNHLYFYWYRQILGQKVEFLVSFYNNEISEKSEIFDDQFSVERPDGSNFTLKIRSTKLEDSAMYFCAGRKGAGTDTQYFGPGTRLTVL.

The V and J genes are TRBV28 and TRBJ2-1, with 12 bases lining up with TRBD1. The better agreement between TRBJ2-7 and the DNA end casts doubt on the J call. Looked up from germline, CDR1 is MDHEN and CDR2 is SYDVKM. This CDR3 spans 17 amino acids. The CDR3 DNA reads TGTGCCAGCAGTTTATTGTGGGACAGGGGGCCCTACAATGAGCAGTACTTC. Protein: CASSLLWDRGPYNEQYF.

The table lists this clonotype with many counts. The V and J genes are TRBV9 and TRBJ2-1; TRBD1 matches at 7 bases. The V segment lost 4 bases and the J segment 7 bases; nucleotides outside the gene matches: 5. The CDR3 is made up of 13 amino acids. The V gene's germline CDR1 is SGDLS and CDR2 YYNGEE. CDR3 nucleotide sequence: TGTGCCAGCAGCTCCCCGGACAGGAATGAGCAGTTCTTC. Amino acids: CASSSPDRNEQFF.

This clonotype is a singleton in its sample. The chain uses TRBV20-1 and TRBJ2-1; no clear D. The ends were cut back, 0 bases at V and 10 bases at J, with 4 bases in the middle. The germline gives CDR1 DFQATT, CDR2 SNEGSKA (reference sequence). The CDR3 is 10 residues long. The CDR3, as DNA: TGCAGTGCTAGAGAATCCGAGCAGTTCTTC. Translated, it gives CSARESEQFF.

As regards this clonotype: A read error may be the cause here, since a much bigger clone is one base away. The rearrangement uses TRBV20-1 and TRBJ2-1; D perhaps matches TRBD1 (6 bases). The CDR3 runs to 15 residues. Germline V gene lookup returns CDR1 DFQATT and CDR2 SNEGSKA (reference sequence). The CDR3 sequence: CSAIQGQDRPNERFF. The CDR3 DNA reads as TGCAGTGCGATACAGGGCCAAGACAGACCCAATGAGCGGTTCTTC.

The chain uses TRBV12-5 and TRBJ1-2; D is uncertain. Per germline, CDR1 LGHNT and CDR2 FRNRAP. V gave up 5 bases and J gave up 2 bases, with 3 bases separating them. The CDR3 runs to 11 residues. This CDR3 is CASGLNYGYTF. The CDR3 DNA follows: TGTGCTAGTGGTCTCAACTATGGCTACACCTTC.

This clonotype was found a few times. The chain is built from TRBV29-1 and TRBJ1-3; D remains ambiguous. This CDR3 comprises 11 residues. Germline V gene sequence: CDR1 SQVTM, CDR2 ANQGSEA. DNA of the CDR3: TGCATCGTAGACGCTGGAAACACCATATATTTT. Encoded protein: CIVDAGNTIYF.

This clonotype was seen at least ten times. The chain couples TRBV20-1 to TRBJ2-7; 10 nucleotides match TRBD2. Germline V gene data show CDR1 as DFQATT and CDR2 as SNEGSKA (reference sequence). Trimming cost V 0 bases and J 4 bases; bases outside gene matches: 9. This CDR3 contains 16 residues. The CDR3 is CSARDLGLAQKYEQYF. CDR3 sequence (DNA): TGCAGTGCTAGAGATCTGGGACTAGCGCAAAAATACGAGCAGTACTTC.

The V call is TRBV6-2 or TRBV6-3, the J call TRBJ1-2; weak D call: TRBD1 (6 bases). This CDR3 is built from 15 residues. The V end was cut by 6 bases, the J end by 5 bases, with 19 bases between. Germline lookup yields CDR1 MNHEY and CDR2 SVGEGT. CDR3: CASSYRQTGSYGYTF. CDR3 nucleotide sequence: TGTGCCAGCAGCTACCGACAAACAGGGAGTTATGGCTACACCTTC.

V is TRBV29-1 and J is TRBJ1-4; D is ambiguous. Between the trimmed V and J ends, which lost 4 bases and 7 bases, there was a span of 10 bases. CDR1 and CDR2 (germline): SQVTM, ANQGSEA. CDR3 length: 12 residues. CDR3 DNA sequence: TGCAGCGTTGTTGCGGGAAGTGAAAAACTGTTTTTT. Translating it yields CSVVAGSEKLFF.

The chain recombines TRBV7-2 with TRBJ2-7; 7 bases map to TRBD2. V lost 5 bases to trimming and J lost 2 bases; unmatched junction nucleotides: 9. CDR3 size: 15 residues. CDR1 and CDR2 from the germline V gene are SGHTA and FQGNSA. The CDR3 sequence is CASSRLGLAAYEQYF. In DNA form, the CDR3 reads TGTGCCAGCAGCCGCTTGGGCCTAGCGGCCTACGAGCAGTACTTC. The full variable domain, in which reference TRBV7-2 and TRBJ2-7 provide the parts outside the CDR3, is GAGVSQSPSNKVTEKGKDVELRCDPISGHTALYWYRQSLGQGLEFLIYFQGNSAPDKSGLPSDRFSAERTGGSVSTLTIQRTQQEDSAVYLCASSRLGLAAYEQYFGPGTRLTVT.

This rearrangement joins TRBV4-3 to TRBJ1-2, with D unclear. Germline CDR1 and CDR2: LGHNA and YSLEER. Trimming pared 4 bases from V and 0 bases from J, leaving 21 bases between. The CDR3 runs to 18 residues. In DNA, the CDR3 is TGCGCCAGCAGCCCCAGCGTAGGCGTAGCCCTCCCTAACTATGGCTACACCTTC. This gives the protein CASSPSVGVALPNYGYTF.

The rearrangement joins TRBV7-2 to TRBJ1-1; 8 nucleotides agree with TRBD1. V lost 1 base and J lost 4; bases outside the gene matches: 8. The CDR3 spans 16 residues. CDR1 SGHTA and CDR2 FQGNSA come from the germline V gene. The CDR3 is CASSLVQGATGTEAFF. The CDR3 nucleotides are TGTGCCAGCAGCTTAGTGCAGGGGGCTACGGGCACTGAAGCTTTCTTT.

The chain employs TRBV28 and TRBJ2-7; 12 bases map to TRBD2. CDR1 and CDR2 (germline): MDHEN, SYDVKM. J lost 5 bases, V lost 6 bases, and 2 bases had no gene match. The CDR3 length is 13 residues. The chain's CDR3 is CASRLAGGHEQYF. The DNA for the CDR3 is TGTGCCAGCAGACTAGCGGGGGGCCACGAGCAGTACTTC.

Concerning this clonotype: At one boundary the junction diverges from the germline segment, which might be a read error. The chain carries TRBV7-3 and TRBJ2-1; unclear D gene. The CDR3 consists of 15 residues. Germline loops: CDR1 SGHTA, CDR2 FQGTGA. The CDR3 DNA follows: TGTGCCAGTAGCTCACAGCAGCAGACCTACAATGAGCAGTTCTTC. It translates to CASSSQQQTYNEQFF.

The chain employs TRBV12-3 or TRBV12-4 and TRBJ2-2, with no clear D. This CDR3 region has 13 residues. Trimming took off 5 bases at V and 7 bases at J, with 11 bases between the two ends. The CDR3 sequence: CASSAQKIGELFF. The DNA of the CDR3 is TGTGCCAGCAGTGCTCAGAAGATCGGGGAGCTGTTTTTT.

This clonotype showed up just a few times. CDR3 region: CATSRGVFTDTQYF. In DNA, the CDR3 is TGTGCCACCAGCAGGGGGGTCTTCACAGATACGCAGTATTTT. This chain uses TRBV24-1 with TRBJ2-3, with D maybe TRBD1 (7 bases). Trimming took off 7 bases at V and 2 bases at J, with 12 bases between the two ends. Germline-derived CDR1 and CDR2 are KGHDR and SFDVKD. This CDR3 has 14 residues.

This clonotype occurred a few times. The rearrangement joins TRBV20-1 to TRBJ1-1; a possible D gene is TRBD1 (6 bases). Germline V lookup: CDR1 DFQATT, CDR2 SNEGSKA (reference sequence). CDR3 size: 13 residues. The V and J ends lost 2 bases and 5 bases respectively, with 12 bases between them. Here the CDR3 reads CSARSGGWTEAFF. DNA for the CDR3: TGCAGTGCTAGATCGGGGGGCTGGACTGAAGCTTTCTTT.

V gene TRBV29-1 combines with J gene TRBJ1-5; the D gene is possibly TRBD1 (6 bases). V lost 4 bases to trimming and J lost 0 bases, with 13 bases between them. The V gene's germline CDR1 is SQVTM and CDR2 ANQGSEA. The CDR3 is 15 residues long. The CDR3 DNA reads as TGCAGCGTTGTTGAGGGGGTTTATAGCAATCAGCCCCAGCATTTT. Amino acids: CSVVEGVYSNQPQHF. The full variable domain, its missing parts supplied by reference TRBV29-1 and TRBJ1-5, is SAVISQKPSRDICQRGTSLTIQCQVDSQVTMMFWYRQQPGQSLTLIATANQGSEATYESGFVIDKFPISRPNLTFSTLTVSNMSPEDSSIYLCSVVEGVYSNQPQHFGDGTRLSIL.

Only a few counts were recorded for this clonotype. The V call is TRBV5-1, the J call TRBJ2-1; a possible D gene is TRBD1 (6 bases). With the DNA end fitting TRBJ2-7 better, the J assignment may be wrong. The CDR3 is made up of 14 amino acids. The germline V gene encodes CDR1 SGHRS and CDR2 YFSETQ. CDR3 amino acids: CASSLVAGVVEQYF. CDR3 DNA sequence: TGCGCCAGCAGCTTGGTCGCAGGGGTGGTCGAGCAGTACTTC.

The CDR3 here is CASSPAGANQPQHF. The CDR3 nucleotides read TGTGCCAGCTCACCGGCAGGGGCGAATCAGCCCCAGCATTTT. This chain uses TRBV18 with TRBJ1-5, with D possibly matching TRBD1 (6 bases). CDR1 and CDR2 (germline): KGHSH, LQKENI. The CDR3 consists of 14 residues. The V and J ends lost 3 bases and 4 bases respectively, with 10 bases between them.

This chain's CDR3 is CSARSLGGANVLTF. DNA of the CDR3: TGCAGTGCTAGGTCCCTCGGTGGGGCCAACGTCCTGACTTTC. V usage is TRBV20-1 and J usage is TRBJ2-6; D is undetermined. Trimming pared 3 bases from V and 3 bases from J, leaving 9 bases between. Germline V CDR1 and CDR2: DFQATT, SNEGSKA (reference sequence). The CDR3 has 14 amino acids.

Written as DNA, the CDR3 is TGTGCCAGCATCCTCTACAATGAGCAGTACTTC. Protein sequence: CASILYNEQYF. This chain links TRBV12-3 or TRBV12-4 with TRBJ2-7; the D is unclear. The CDR3 spans 11 residues. Trimming removed 7 bases at V and 7 bases at J, with 11 bases between.

With respect to this clonotype: This sequence may be a read error, since a much larger clone differs from it by one base. This chain connects TRBV20-1 to TRBJ2-7; either TRBD1 or TRBD2 may fit D (5 bases each). Germline V lookup: CDR1 DFQATT, CDR2 SNEGSKA (reference sequence). Deletions cut 8 bases from V and 6 bases from J, with 26 bases between. The CDR3 is 15 residues long. Here the CDR3 DNA reads TGCAGTCCAAACCCTAATGGGGGTCTACTGGTCGAGCAGTACTTC. As protein: CSPNPNGGLLVEQYF.

CDR3 nucleotide sequence: TGTGCCAGCAGCTTAAGAGCGGGAGAAACCTACGAGCAGTACTTC. Its protein is CASSLRAGETYEQYF. The chain couples TRBV7-2 to TRBJ2-7, with 8 bases matching TRBD2. Germline V gene sequence: CDR1 SGHTA, CDR2 FQGNSA. The J segment lost 2 bases and the V segment lost 2 bases, leaving 5 bases of the junction unmatched. The CDR3 loop spans 15 amino acids.

The gene calls are TRBV27 and TRBJ1-6; D not resolved. Trimming removed 0 bases from V and 5 bases from J, with 5 bases in between. The CDR3 extends over 14 amino acids. From germline, CDR1 is MNHEY and CDR2 SMNVEV (reference sequence). The CDR3 protein is CASSLSWDNSPLHF. CDR3 nucleotides: TGTGCCAGCAGTTTATCGTGGGATAATTCACCCCTCCACTTT.

The CDR3 is CAISVDSQETQYF. The DNA of the CDR3 is TGTGCCATCAGCGTTGACTCCCAAGAGACCCAGTACTTC. The V and J genes are TRBV10-3 and TRBJ2-5, with D hard to call. This CDR3 spans 13 amino acids. Trimming took 6 bases from V and 1 from J, leaving 9 bases between them. Germline CDR1 is ENHRY and CDR2 is SYGVKD.